The present TCR beta chain was sequenced within a study of cytomegalovirus exposure and HLA in healthy donors. Broader study findings: What TCR beta sequences reportedly achieved was accurate prediction of HLA-A and HLA-B alleles in most subjects.

V was shortened by 6 bases and J by 7 bases, with 9 bases between the two germline ends. Per germline, CDR1 MNHNY and CDR2 SVGAGI (reference sequence). The CDR3 is 11 residues long. This clone was seen a few times. The antigen remains unidentified. The primer mix had 60 Vbeta and 13 Jbeta primers. Assay: immunoSEQ multiplex PCR; the TCRdb copy retains only in-frame clones and omits some. Of about 120,000 clones listed, about 79% were seen once; the top ten hold approximately 4.5%. The V call is TRBV6-6, the J call TRBJ1-2, with D hard to call. The sequence derives from a man aged 25-40 years in good health and CMV-seropositive. The sample comprised PBMCs. The CDR3 reads CASSPQVGYTF. The DNA of the CDR3 is TGTGCCAGCAGCCCTCAGGTTGGCTACACCTTC.